This T cell receptor (beta chain) appears in the sequencing data of a study of blood T cell repertoires in COVID-19 (dated by TCRdb to about 2020). General notes on the study: Samples from collaborators originated in the United States, Italy and Spain and spanned both the acute and convalescent phases of COVID-19. The material from the prospective study consisted of cDNA or gDNA derived from T cells, B-cell-depleted T cells, or PBMCs. Subjects who had been exposed to COVID-19, were actively infected with it, or had recovered from it provided the deeply sampled blood TCRbeta repertoires that made up the dataset. A freely available public database, intended as a resource for researchers studying the immune response to SARS-CoV-2, is where the repertoires were released. Samples came from the ongoing ImmuneRACE study (first 160 participants) plus 1,254 subjects from 6 global collaborators. Sample metadata almost always included a de-identified subject ID, COVID-19 status, age in years and sex. HLA class I and class II types, where available, came from metadata supplied by the sample provider rather than from assay-based typing. Points the paper makes about the study in general: The quantity of clinical and demographic metadata differed by source and by participant and was supplied without curation.

The CDR3 sequence holds 12 residues, the cysteine and phenylalanine included. The sequence is cut down to CDR3 DNA, 36 bases in frame from base 1. Trimming at the junction amounts to 3 bases on V and 8 bases on J, and the germline ends lie 5 bases apart. Concerning this clone itself: The antigen it binds to is not known. No clone much larger than this one lies a single base away; base qualities are absent.

At one collaborating source in Seattle, patients were enrolled during active infection and were followed longitudinally through the course of disease. The collaborating institutions used their own protocols to collect whole blood in K2EDTA tubes. For TCRbeta analysis, collaborator samples were shipped as frozen whole blood, as isolated PBMCs, or as DNA extracted from either sample type. TCRbeta CDR3 regions were amplified from genomic DNA using the immunoSEQ Assay, a bias-controlled multiplex PCR. The study's processing was this. Nucleated cell counts per sample were estimated from amplification of reference gene primers within the assay. To quantify the absolute abundance of each unique TCRbeta CDR3 rearrangement, sequence reads were collapsed and filtered. For each sample, productive Simpson clonality was calculated as the square root of Simpson's diversity index over productive rearrangements. This immuneACCESS table, as held by TCRdb, lists in-frame sequences with V and J called but not all clones. Of the missing ones, under half trace to an unresolved V gene in checked studies; the others have no known cause. V and J calls and clone size are given by that table; D and trimming were obtained from the DNA. The sample includes hundreds of thousands of clones, with roughly 90% observed a single time. Around 13% of the sample rests with the top ten.

This receptor was identified in a woman in her seventies with COVID-19, enrolled during active disease. The rearranged segments are TRBV12-3 or TRBV12-4 and TRBJ1-6; the D gene remains uncertain. Input material: peripheral blood. This receptor has the CDR3 CASSLTHSPLHF. The nucleotide sequence reads as follows: TGTGCCAGCAGTTTGACTCATTCACCCCTCCACTTT.